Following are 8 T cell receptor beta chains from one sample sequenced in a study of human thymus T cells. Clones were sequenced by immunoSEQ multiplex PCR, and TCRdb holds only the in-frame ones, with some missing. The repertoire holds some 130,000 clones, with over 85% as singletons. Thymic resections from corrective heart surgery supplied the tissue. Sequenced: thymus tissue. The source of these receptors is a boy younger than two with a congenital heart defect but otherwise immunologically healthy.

CDR3 DNA sequence: TGCGCCAGCAGCTTGCCCGGGACTTCCCGAGGGGAGACCCAGTACTTC. Translation: CASSLPGTSRGETQYF. The V gene is TRBV5-1, the J gene TRBJ2-5, with a possible D match to TRBD2 (6 bases). V was shortened by 1 base and J by 5 bases, with 18 bases between the two germline ends. The CDR3 loop spans 16 amino acids. The germline gives CDR1 SGHRS, CDR2 YFSETQ.

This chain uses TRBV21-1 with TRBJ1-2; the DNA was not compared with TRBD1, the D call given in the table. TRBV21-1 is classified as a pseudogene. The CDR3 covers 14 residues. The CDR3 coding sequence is TGTGCCAGCAGCCCATCAGGACAGGGGCATGGCTACACCTTC. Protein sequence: CASSPSGQGHGYTF.

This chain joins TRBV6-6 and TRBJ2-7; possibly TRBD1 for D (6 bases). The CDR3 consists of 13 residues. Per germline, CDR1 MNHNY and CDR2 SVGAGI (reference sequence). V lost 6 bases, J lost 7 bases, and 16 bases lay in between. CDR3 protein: CASSRQTGSEQYF. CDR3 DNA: TGTGCCAGCAGCCGACAAACAGGGTCTGAGCAGTACTTC.

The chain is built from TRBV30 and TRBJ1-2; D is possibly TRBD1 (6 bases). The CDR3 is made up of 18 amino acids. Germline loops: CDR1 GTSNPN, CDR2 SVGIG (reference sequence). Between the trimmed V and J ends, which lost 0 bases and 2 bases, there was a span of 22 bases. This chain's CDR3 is CAWSVYWKGGAPNYGYTF. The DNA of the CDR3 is TGTGCCTGGAGTGTATATTGGAAGGGGGGCGCACCCAACTATGGCTACACCTTC.

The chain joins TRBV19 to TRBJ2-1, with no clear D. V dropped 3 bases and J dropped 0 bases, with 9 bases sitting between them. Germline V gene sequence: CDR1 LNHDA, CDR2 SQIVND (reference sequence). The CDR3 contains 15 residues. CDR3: CASSIGWISYNEQFF. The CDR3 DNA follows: TGTGCCAGTAGTATCGGCTGGATCTCCTACAATGAGCAGTTCTTC.

The CDR3, as DNA: TGCAGCTTGGGCCAGGGTAATGAGCAGTTCTTC. Translated, it gives CSLGQGNEQFF. The V call is TRBV29-1, the J call TRBJ2-1; tentative D call: TRBD1 (5 bases). Germline CDR1 is SQVTM and CDR2 is ANQGSEA. This CDR3 has 11 residues. Trimming took 8 bases from V and 7 from J, leaving 12 bases between them.

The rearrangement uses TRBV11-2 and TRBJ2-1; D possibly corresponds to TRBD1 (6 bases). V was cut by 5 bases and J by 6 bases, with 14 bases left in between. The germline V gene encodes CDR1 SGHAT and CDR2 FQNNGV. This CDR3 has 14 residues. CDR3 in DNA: TGTGCCAGCAGCCTCAGCGCAGGGGCCAATGAGCAGTTCTTC. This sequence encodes CASSLSAGANEQFF.

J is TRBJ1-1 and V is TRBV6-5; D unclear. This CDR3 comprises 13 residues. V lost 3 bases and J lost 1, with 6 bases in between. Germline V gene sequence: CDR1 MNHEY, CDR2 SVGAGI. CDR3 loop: CASSYLENTEAFF. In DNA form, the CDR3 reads TGTGCCAGCAGTTATTTGGAGAACACTGAAGCTTTCTTT.